These T cell receptor beta chains were read from a single sample in a study of blood T cell repertoires in COVID-19. Method: immunoSEQ multiplex PCR; TCRdb's copy keeps in-frame clones and lacks some. The repertoire consists of fewer than 200,000 clones, with 65% to 85% occurring once and the leading ten covering about 3.3%. Sample: PBMCs or T cells enriched from blood (not recorded which). These receptors were obtained from a woman in her thirties who had been exposed to COVID-19. CDR3s include the opening cysteine and the closing phenylalanine or tryptophan. D genes are given only for firm matches.

>TRBJ1-1|TRBV19|NA|13
CASSWATNTEAFF
>TRBJ1-1|TRBV3-1/TRBV3-2|TRBD1|17
CASSPVPGQGANTEAFF
>TRBJ2-7|TRBV5-1|TRBD1|14
CASSPGTGLREQYF
>TRBJ2-1|TRBV6-5|NA|15
CASSSRKGAYNEQFF
>TRBJ2-2|TRBV5-1|TRBD2|16
CASIWTPGGATGELFF
>TRBJ1-1|TRBV5-8|NA|15
CASSLGPSVNTEAFF
>TRBJ1-2|TRBV11-2|NA|12
CASSLVGSSYTF
>TRBJ1-6|TRBV5-1|TRBD1|16
CASSQETGGVNSPLHF
>TRBJ2-1|TRBV7-9|TRBD1|12
CASSFRGPEQFF
>TRBJ2-2|TRBV5-1|NA|18
CASSLDSPGAGRTGELFF
>TRBJ2-2|TRBV3-1/TRBV3-2|TRBD1|14
CASRPGQWTGELFF
>TRBJ2-5|TRBV29-1|TRBD2|12
CSVGGGRETQYF
>TRBJ2-1|TRBV5-1|NA|12
CASRGASDEQFF
>TRBJ1-2|TRBV7-8|NA|14
CASSLGRRDYGYTF
>TRBJ1-1|TRBV11-2|NA|13
CASSLVGETEAFF
>TRBJ1-5|TRBV7-9|NA|18
CASRTLRGGVDSNQPQHF
>TRBJ1-5|TRBV7-2|NA|16
CASSLGGGGAGFPQHF
>TRBJ1-2|TRBV29-1|NA|13
CSAREVSDYGYTF
>TRBJ2-2|TRBV7-9|NA|15
CASSFAPPLHGELFF
>TRBJ1-4|TRBV27|NA|15
CASSSWGGGNEKLFF
>TRBJ1-2|TRBV5-1|TRBD1|14
CASSLRDSVYGYTF
>TRBJ2-7|TRBV11-2|NA|14
CASSLVRGNYEQYF
>TRBJ1-2|TRBV19|NA|15
CASIEGPGHAFDYTF
>TRBJ1-2|TRBV10-2|TRBD1|15
CASSGSTGGNYGYTF
>TRBJ1-5|TRBV7-9|NA|15
CASSLDGFSNQPQHF
>TRBJ1-5|TRBV12-1|NA|17
CASSILYRVGSNQPQHF
>TRBJ2-3|TRBV10-3|TRBD2|18
CAISGGLSAGGPTDTQYF
>TRBJ1-1|TRBV27|NA|14
CASSWGGANTEAFF
>TRBJ2-1|TRBV5-1|NA|18
CASSLDPLDSGSYNEQFF
>TRBJ1-4|TRBV19|NA|14
CASISAATNEKLFF
>TRBJ2-1|TRBV5-6|TRBD2|13
CASSFGTTGEQFF
>TRBJ1-2|TRBV6-5|NA|11
CASRTGGGYTF
>TRBJ1-6|TRBV7-3|NA|14
CASSKGRGNSPLHF
>TRBJ1-1|TRBV5-1|NA|13
CASSPRWNTEAFF
>TRBJ2-5|TRBV9|NA|16
CASSVGPGGLQETQYF
>TRBJ1-5|TRBV5-1|NA|15
CASSLEQAGNQPQHF
>TRBJ2-2|TRBV19|TRBD2|18
CASSIGASGGLNTGELFF
>TRBJ1-3|TRBV5-4|NA|16
CASSLGGGDSGNTIYF
>TRBJ2-7|TRBV4-1|TRBD2|16
CASSQDLTSGTYEQYF
>TRBJ1-5|TRBV2|TRBD1|15
CASSISGQGNQPQHF
>TRBJ2-1|TRBV19|TRBD1|17
CASSILIRDSSYNEQFF
>TRBJ1-5|TRBV6-2/TRBV6-3|NA|15
CASSGDGGGSQPQHF
>TRBJ2-1|TRBV7-2|TRBD2|18
CASSLARLAGATWDEQFF
>TRBJ1-2|TRBV3-1/TRBV3-2|NA|15
CASSQDQGGAGGYTF
>TRBJ2-7|TRBV5-7|TRBD1|13
CADPGQGADEQYF
>TRBJ1-4|TRBV5-1|NA|14
CASSLGRTGEKLFF
>TRBJ1-1|TRBV4-1|NA|19
CASSQDPRIFGRANTEAFF
>TRBJ1-1|TRBV19|TRBD1|17
CASSIELGGQLNTEAFF